The 3 T cell receptor beta chains listed next were all sequenced from one sample in a study of molecular identifiers for immune sequencing clone quantification. MiXCR, applied by TCRdb to the PCR reads, yields one record per CDR3 protein. This sample has about 500,000 distinct CDR3 sequences; 20% to 25% occur once, and the top ten carry approximately 0.8%. Material: naive CD8+ T cells from blood, with Jurkat cell RNA spiked in. Subset denoted: FACS-sorted CD8+CD4-CCR7+CD45RA+ naive T cells. The receptors stem from a human donor in good health. Some libraries in this study had Jurkat cell RNA spiked in.

This clonotype was seen repeatedly, ten times or more. The rearrangement links TRBV6-5 to TRBJ1-1, with TRBD1 identical over 9 bases. V shed 4 bases and J 9 bases; nucleotides not matched to a gene: 6. Germline CDR1 is MNHEY and CDR2 is SVGAGI. The CDR3 spans 13 residues. CDR3 residues: CASSLGTGSQAFF. CDR3 nucleotides: TGTGCCAGCAGTTTGGGGACAGGGTCCCAAGCTTTCTTT.

Comments on this clonotype: It may be a read error: a sequence one base away is much more abundant. This chain connects TRBV27 to TRBJ1-1; D call uncertain. CDR3 length equals 14 residues. Per germline, CDR1 MNHEY and CDR2 SMNVEV (reference sequence). V lost 2 bases to trimming and J lost 2 bases, with 9 bases between them. CDR3 nucleotides: TGTGCCAGCAGTTTACATACATACAACACTGAAGCTTTCTTT. Residues: CASSLHTYNTEAFF.

The chain employs TRBV27 and TRBJ2-2; TRBD1 aligns across 8 bases. This CDR3 has 15 residues. Germline V CDR1 and CDR2: MNHEY, SMNVEV (reference sequence). V gave up 3 bases and J gave up 7 bases; unmatched junction bases: 7. CDR3 region: CASSFLQGAVGELFF. The CDR3 DNA reads as TGTGCCAGCAGTTTCCTTCAGGGGGCTGTCGGGGAGCTGTTTTTT.